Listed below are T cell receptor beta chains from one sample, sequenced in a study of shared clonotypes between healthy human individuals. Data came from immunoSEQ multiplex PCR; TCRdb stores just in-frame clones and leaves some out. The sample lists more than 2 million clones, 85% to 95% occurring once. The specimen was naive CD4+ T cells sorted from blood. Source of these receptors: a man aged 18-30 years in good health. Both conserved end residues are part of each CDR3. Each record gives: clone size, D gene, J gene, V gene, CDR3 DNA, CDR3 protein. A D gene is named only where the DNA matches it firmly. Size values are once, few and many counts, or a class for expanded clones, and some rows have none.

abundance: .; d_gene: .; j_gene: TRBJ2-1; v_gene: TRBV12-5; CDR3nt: TGTGCTAGTGGTTTGGGTCTAGCTGGGGATGAGCAGTTCTTC; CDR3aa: CASGLGLAGDEQFF
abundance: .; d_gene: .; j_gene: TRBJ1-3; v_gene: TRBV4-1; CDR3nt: TGCGCCAGCAGCCAAGTGGCAGTGGGAAACACCATATATTTT; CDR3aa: CASSQVAVGNTIYF
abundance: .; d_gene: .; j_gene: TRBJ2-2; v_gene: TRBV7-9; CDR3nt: TGTGCCAGCAGCTTGCTGCGGTCGGGTGAGAACACCGGGGAGCTGTTTTTT; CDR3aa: CASSLLRSGENTGELFF
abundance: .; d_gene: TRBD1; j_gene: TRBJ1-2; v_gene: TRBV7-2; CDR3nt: TGTGCCAGCAGCCCGAACCAGGGGGGTGGCTACACCTTC; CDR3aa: CASSPNQGGGYTF
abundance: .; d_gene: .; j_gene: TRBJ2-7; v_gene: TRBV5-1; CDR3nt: TGCGCCAGCAGCTTCCAGGGAGTGTCCCACGAGCAGTACTTC; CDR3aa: CASSFQGVSHEQYF
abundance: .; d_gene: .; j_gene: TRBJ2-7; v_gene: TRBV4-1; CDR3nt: TGCGCCAGCAGCCAGTTAGGCCTGTACGAGCAGTACTTC; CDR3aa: CASSQLGLYEQYF
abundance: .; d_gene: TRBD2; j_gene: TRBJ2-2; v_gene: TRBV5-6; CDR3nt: TGTGCCAGCAGCTTGCTAACTAGCGGGAGATTCGGGGAGCTGTTTTTT; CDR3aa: CASSLLTSGRFGELFF
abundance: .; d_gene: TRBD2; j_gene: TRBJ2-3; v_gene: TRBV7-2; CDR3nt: TGTGCCAGCAGCTCGAGGACTAGCACGACAGATACGCAGTATTTT; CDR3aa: CASSSRTSTTDTQYF
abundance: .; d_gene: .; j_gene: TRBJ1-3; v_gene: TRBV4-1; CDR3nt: TGCGCCAGCAGCCAAGATCCCCGGGCCGGCGCTGGAAACACCATATATTTT; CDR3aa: CASSQDPRAGAGNTIYF
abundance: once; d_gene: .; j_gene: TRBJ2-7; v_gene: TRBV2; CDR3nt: TGTGCCAGCGTCAGAGGGGGGTTCGAGCAGTACTTC; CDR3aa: CASVRGGFEQYF
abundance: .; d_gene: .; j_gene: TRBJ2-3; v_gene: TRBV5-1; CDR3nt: TGCGCCAGCAGCACGCTAGAGGTAGATACGCAGTATTTT; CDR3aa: CASSTLEVDTQYF
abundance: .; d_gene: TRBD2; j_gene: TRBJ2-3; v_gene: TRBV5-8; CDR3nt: TGTGCCAGCAGCTTGGCTACTCTAGCGGGAGGGCCCCAAGATACGCAGTATTTT; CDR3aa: CASSLATLAGGPQDTQYF
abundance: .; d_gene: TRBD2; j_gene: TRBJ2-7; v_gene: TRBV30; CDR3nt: TGTGCCTGGACAGCAGCTCGCGGGAGGGGTGACGAGCAGTACTTC; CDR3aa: CAWTAARGRGDEQYF
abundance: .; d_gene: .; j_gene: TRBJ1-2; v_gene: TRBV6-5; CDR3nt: TGTGCCAGCAGTGCGACCGCAAGATATGGCTACACCTTC; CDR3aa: CASSATARYGYTF
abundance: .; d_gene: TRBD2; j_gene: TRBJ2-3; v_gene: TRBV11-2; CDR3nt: TGTGCCAGCAGCTTAGATGGGACTAGTGTGGATACGCAGTATTTT; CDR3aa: CASSLDGTSVDTQYF
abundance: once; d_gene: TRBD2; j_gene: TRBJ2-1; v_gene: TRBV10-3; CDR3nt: TGTGCCATCAGTTCCTCCGGGACTAGTGTCTACAATGAGCAGTTCTTC; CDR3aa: CAISSSGTSVYNEQFF
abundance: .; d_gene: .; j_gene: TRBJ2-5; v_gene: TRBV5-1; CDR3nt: TGCGCCAGCAGGCCCAGTGGGCTACCCTGGTGGACCCAGTACTTC; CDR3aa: CASRPSGLPWWTQYF
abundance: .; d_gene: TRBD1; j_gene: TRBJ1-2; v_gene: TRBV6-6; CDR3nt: TGTGCCAGCCGAATACAGGGGGACGGTTTCGGTGGCTACACCTTC; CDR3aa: CASRIQGDGFGGYTF
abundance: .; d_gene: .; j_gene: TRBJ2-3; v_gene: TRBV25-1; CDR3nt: TGTGCCAGCTCCAGGGACGGGACTAGCACAGATACGCAGTATTTT; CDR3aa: CASSRDGTSTDTQYF
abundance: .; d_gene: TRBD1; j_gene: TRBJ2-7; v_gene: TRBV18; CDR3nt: TGTGCCAGCTCACCAAGACAGGGGTTCTACGAGCAGTACTTC; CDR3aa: CASSPRQGFYEQYF
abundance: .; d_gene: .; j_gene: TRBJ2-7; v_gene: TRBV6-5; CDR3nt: TGTGCCAGCAGTTACTCCCGGGGTTACGAGCAGTACTTC; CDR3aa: CASSYSRGYEQYF
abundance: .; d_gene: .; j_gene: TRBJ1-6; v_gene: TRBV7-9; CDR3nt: TGTGCCAGCAGCTTACCTAATTCACCCCTCCACTTT; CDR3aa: CASSLPNSPLHF
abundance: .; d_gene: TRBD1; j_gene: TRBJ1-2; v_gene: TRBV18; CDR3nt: TGTGCCAGCTCCGCGGCAGGGGGCGATAACTATGGCTACACCTTC; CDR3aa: CASSAAGGDNYGYTF
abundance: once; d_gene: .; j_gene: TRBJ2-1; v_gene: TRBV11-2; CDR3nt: TGTGCCAGCAGCTTAGACCCACCACCCCCGTTCTTC; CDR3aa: CASSLDPPPPFF
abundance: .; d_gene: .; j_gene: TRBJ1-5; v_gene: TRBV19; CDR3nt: TGTGCCAGCAATCAACGGGACAAGGGGAATCAGCCCCAGCATTTT; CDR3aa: CASNQRDKGNQPQHF
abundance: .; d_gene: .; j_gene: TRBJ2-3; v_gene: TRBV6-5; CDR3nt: TGTGCCAGCAAGTTAGGGGCGGTGACAGATACGCAGTATTTT; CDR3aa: CASKLGAVTDTQYF
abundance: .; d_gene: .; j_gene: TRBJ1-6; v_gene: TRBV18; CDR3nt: TGTGCCAGCTCACACGAACCAGGACAGAATTCACCCCTCCACTTT; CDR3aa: CASSHEPGQNSPLHF
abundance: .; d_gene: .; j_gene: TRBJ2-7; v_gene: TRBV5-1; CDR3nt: TGCGCCAGCAGCTTGGAGAGGGGTCACTCCTACGAGCAGTACTTC; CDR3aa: CASSLERGHSYEQYF
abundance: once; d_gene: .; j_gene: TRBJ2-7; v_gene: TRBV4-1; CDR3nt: TGCGCCAGCAGCCAAGATGTGGTAAGCTCCTACGAGCAGTACTTC; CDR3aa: CASSQDVVSSYEQYF
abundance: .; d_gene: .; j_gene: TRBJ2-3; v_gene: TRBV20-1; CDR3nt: TGCAGTGCTAGCACGGGGTCTACAGAGTATTTT; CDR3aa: CSASTGSTEYF
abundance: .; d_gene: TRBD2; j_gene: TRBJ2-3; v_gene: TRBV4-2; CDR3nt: TGTGCCAGCAGCCAGGAACAGACCGGGACTAGCGTAGATACGCAGTATTTT; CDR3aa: CASSQEQTGTSVDTQYF
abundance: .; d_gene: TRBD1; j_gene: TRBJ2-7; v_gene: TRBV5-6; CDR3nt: TGTGCCAGCAGCGGGACAGGGGACGAGCAGTACTTC; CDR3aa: CASSGTGDEQYF
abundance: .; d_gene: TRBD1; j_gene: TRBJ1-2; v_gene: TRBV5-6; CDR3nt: TGTGCCAGCAGCCCACAGGGGATCTATGGCTACACCTTC; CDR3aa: CASSPQGIYGYTF
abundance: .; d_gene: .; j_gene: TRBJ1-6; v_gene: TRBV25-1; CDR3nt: TGTGCCAGCAGTGAATCCCATGTCGGCGGCGTTGGTAATTCACCCCTCCACTTT; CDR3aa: CASSESHVGGVGNSPLHF
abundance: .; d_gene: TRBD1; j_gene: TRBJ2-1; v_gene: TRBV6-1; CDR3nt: TGTGCCAGCCAGAGGGACAGCTACAATGAGCAGTTCTTC; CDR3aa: CASQRDSYNEQFF
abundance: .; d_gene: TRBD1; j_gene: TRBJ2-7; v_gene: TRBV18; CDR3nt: TGTGCCAGCTCCCCGGGACAGGTGGGGTGGCAGTACTTC; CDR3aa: CASSPGQVGWQYF
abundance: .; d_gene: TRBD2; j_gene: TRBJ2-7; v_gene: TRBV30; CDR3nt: TGTGCCTGGAGGGGACCAGGGAGGGGTTACGAGCAGTACTTC; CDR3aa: CAWRGPGRGYEQYF
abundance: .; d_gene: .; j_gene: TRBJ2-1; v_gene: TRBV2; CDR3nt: TGTGCCAGCAGGTCGACAGGATCTATCTCCTACAATGAGCAGTTCTTC; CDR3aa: CASRSTGSISYNEQFF
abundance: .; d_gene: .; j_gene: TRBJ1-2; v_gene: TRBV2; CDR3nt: TGTGCCAGCAGTCCCACCGAAGGGGGTAACTATGGCTACACCTTC; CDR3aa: CASSPTEGGNYGYTF
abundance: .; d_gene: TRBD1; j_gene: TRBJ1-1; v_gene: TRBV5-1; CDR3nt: TGCGCCAGCAGCTTGTCCCAGGGGGGCACTGAAGCTTTCTTT; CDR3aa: CASSLSQGGTEAFF
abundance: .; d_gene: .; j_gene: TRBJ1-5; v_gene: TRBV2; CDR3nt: TGTGCCAGCAGCGCAGGGGTAAGTCAGCCCCAGCATTTT; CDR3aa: CASSAGVSQPQHF
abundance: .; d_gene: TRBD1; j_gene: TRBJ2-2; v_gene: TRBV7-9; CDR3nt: TGTGCCAGCACTATAGGGGCCTTCGATCGGGACAGCTTCACCGGGGAGCTGTTTTTT; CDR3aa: CASTIGAFDRDSFTGELFF
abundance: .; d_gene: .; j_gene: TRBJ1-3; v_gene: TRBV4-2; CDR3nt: TGTGCCAGCAGCCAAGATCTCTCTAGCTCTGGAAACACCATATATTTT; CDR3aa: CASSQDLSSSGNTIYF